Listed below are T cell receptor beta chains from one sample, sequenced in a study of blood T cell dynamics during melanoma immunotherapy. Assay: immunoSEQ multiplex PCR; the TCRdb copy retains only in-frame clones and omits some. The sample contains about 12,000 clones, 88% of which appear only once. Sequencing used blood, obtained from a patient treated with checkpoint blockade. The receptors come from a human donor with melanoma. The CDR3 runs from the conserved cysteine through the conserved F or W. Each record gives: D gene, V gene, clone size, J gene, CDR3 protein, CDR3 DNA. The D gene is left open where the match is weak. Size tells how often a clone was seen (once, few, many) or the class of an expanded clone, and some rows leave it out.

>TRBD1|TRBV4-1|once|TRBJ1-3
CASSVGTDSGNTIYF
TGCGCCAGCAGCGTCGGGACAGACTCTGGAAACACCATATATTTT
>NA|TRBV5-1|NA|TRBJ1-2
CASSLDKNYGYTF
TGCGCCAGCAGCTTGGACAAAAACTATGGCTACACCTTC
>TRBD1|TRBV2|NA|TRBJ2-3
CASRRTGHLTDTQYF
TGTGCCAGCAGGCGGACAGGACACCTCACAGATACGCAGTATTTT
>NA|TRBV7-6|few|TRBJ1-1
CATGPGQQANTEAFF
TGTGCCACCGGTCCGGGGCAGCAAGCGAACACTGAAGCTTTCTTT
>NA|TRBV2|NA|TRBJ2-3
CATKGEVGTDTQYF
TGTGCCACCAAAGGGGAGGTCGGCACAGATACGCAGTATTTT
>NA|TRBV11-2|NA|TRBJ1-2
CASNSLRTYGYTF
TGTGCCAGCAACTCATTACGTACTTATGGCTACACCTTC
>TRBD2|TRBV10-1|NA|TRBJ2-5
CASSEDSGRANPETQYF
TGCGCCAGCAGTGAGGATAGCGGGAGGGCAAATCCAGAGACCCAGTACTTC
>NA|TRBV30|NA|TRBJ2-5
CAWSPAAKTQYF
TGTGCCTGGAGTCCCGCGGCGAAGACCCAGTACTTC
>TRBD1|TRBV16|NA|TRBJ1-1
CASSPRGQGATEAFF
TGTGCCAGCAGCCCCCGAGGGCAGGGGGCGACTGAAGCTTTCTTT
>NA|TRBV14|NA|TRBJ2-1
CASSRLLIRNEQFF
TGTGCCAGCAGCCGCCTACTAATCCGGAATGAGCAGTTCTTC
>NA|TRBV6-1|NA|TRBJ1-2
CASSEARTVGGYTF
TGTGCCAGCAGTGAAGCTAGAACAGTCGGAGGCTACACCTTC
>NA|TRBV7-2|NA|TRBJ2-1
CASSPTQREQFF
TGTGCCAGCAGCCCGACTCAGAGGGAGCAGTTCTTC
>NA|TRBV6-6|NA|TRBJ1-1
CASSYGVGATEAFF
TGTGCCAGCAGTTACGGCGTAGGGGCGACTGAAGCTTTCTTT
>NA|TRBV19|NA|TRBJ2-3
CASRGRIWPSTDTQYF
TGTGCCAGTAGGGGACGGATATGGCCTAGCACAGATACGCAGTATTTT
>TRBD2|TRBV27|NA|TRBJ2-3
CANSTYPGLAGSTDTQYF
TGTGCCAACAGTACCTACCCTGGACTAGCGGGGAGCACAGATACGCAGTATTTT
>NA|TRBV9|NA|TRBJ2-5
CASSLGPDRGTQYF
TGTGCCAGCAGCCTGGGTCCCGACCGGGGGACCCAGTACTTC
>TRBD1|TRBV28|NA|TRBJ2-3
CASSPAGTGGDTQYF
TGTGCCAGCAGTCCCGCCGGGACAGGGGGAGATACGCAGTATTTT
>NA|TRBV5-8|NA|TRBJ1-2
CASSLGATLGGYTF
TGTGCCAGCAGCTTGGGGGCCACCTTGGGTGGCTACACCTTC
>NA|TRBV10-3|NA|TRBJ2-3
CAISTPARGTDTQYF
TGTGCCATCAGTACCCCGGCCAGGGGAACAGATACGCAGTATTTT
>NA|TRBV9|once|TRBJ2-7
CASSPPDFYEQYF
TGTGCCAGCAGCCCCCCAGACTTCTACGAGCAGTACTTC
>NA|TRBV6-1|NA|TRBJ1-3
CASSAQGRYSGNTIYF
TGTGCCAGCAGTGCACAGGGAAGGTACTCTGGAAACACCATATATTTT
>NA|TRBV30|once|TRBJ2-7
CAWARGSYEQYF
TGTGCCTGGGCCCGGGGCTCCTACGAGCAGTACTTC
>NA|TRBV6-6|NA|TRBJ1-1
CASIHGQTKNTEAFF
TGTGCCAGCATCCACGGGCAGACTAAGAACACTGAAGCTTTCTTT
>NA|TRBV27|NA|TRBJ2-7
CASSSRDGSYEQYF
TGTGCCAGCAGTTCCCGGGACGGATCCTACGAGCAGTACTTC
>TRBD1|TRBV30|NA|TRBJ1-5
CACATGANQPQHF
TGTGCCTGCGCGACAGGGGCCAATCAGCCCCAGCATTTT